Each of the 5 T cell receptor beta chains below was sequenced from the same sample in a study of tumor and adjacent non-tumor tissue in lung cancer. A modified ARM-PCR protocol with three rounds of nested PCR amplified TCRbeta. TCRdb redid the calling of the multiplex PCR reads with MiXCR, one entry per CDR3 protein. The table has approximately 120,000 distinct CDR3 sequences, 60% to 80% seen once. No cell sorting was done before RNA was extracted from the tissue. Distant lung tissue was collected more than 3 cm away from the tumor edge. The sequencing input was distant non-tumor lung tissue. These receptors were obtained from a man aged 55 to 69 with non-small cell lung cancer.

The chain uses TRBV21-1 and TRBJ1-1. TRBV21-1 is a pseudogene. The CDR3 runs to 15 residues. The CDR3 DNA reads TGTGCCAGTAGCAAAGGGAAGGGAGTCGAGACTGAAGCTTTCTTT. Translation: CASSKGKGVETEAFF.

On this clonotype itself: This CDR3 fails to terminate in the conserved phenylalanine or tryptophan, so it likely reflects a read error. V gene TRBV11-3 combines with J gene TRBJ2-7; D unresolved. The CDR3 is 13 residues long. The germline gives CDR1 SGHNT, CDR2 YENEEA. The CDR3 DNA reads TGTACCAGTAGCCGCCAACCTAACTACGAGCAGTACTTA. Translation gives CTSSRQPNYEQYL.

To note about this clonotype: At one of its ends the junction is not consistent with the germline gene, which may arise from a read error. This chain connects TRBV10-3 to TRBJ2-7, with D unclear. Germline CDR1 is ENHRY and CDR2 is SYGVKD. This CDR3 spans 14 amino acids. The CDR3 DNA reads as TGTGCCATCAGTGGCCAGAAAGAGTTGGTCGAGCACTACTTC. Its protein product is CAISGQKELVEHYF.

CDR3 amino acids: CASSQDLAGESDTQHF. In DNA form, the CDR3 reads TGTGCCAGCAGCCAAGATCTGGCGGGAGAATCAGATACGCAGCATTTT. This chain uses TRBV4-2 with TRBJ2-3; D ambiguous. The assigned J gene may be wrong: the sequence end matches TRBJ1-5 better. Germline V gene lookup returns CDR1 LGHNA and CDR2 YNFKEQ. This CDR3 contains 16 residues.

This clonotype was observed once. The germline gene is not matched at one end of the junction; a read error may be the cause. The V call is TRBV4-1, the J call TRBJ1-4; D is possibly TRBD1 (5 bases). Germline V gene data show CDR1 as MGHRA and CDR2 as YSYEKL. The CDR3 extends over 14 amino acids. This chain's CDR3 is CASNQVGTNKKLFF. CDR3 bases: TGCGCCAGCAACCAAGTGGGGACTAATAAAAAACTGTTTTTT.